This entry is about one T cell receptor (beta chain). This sample stems from a study of blood T cell repertoires in COVID-19. Study context: Whether acute or convalescent, the COVID-19 samples came from the United States, Italy and Spain. T cells, B-cell-depleted T cells, or PBMCs supplied cDNA or gDNA.

In the study's own analysis: Amplification from reference gene primers served as the basis for estimated nucleated cell counts. The repertoire was sequenced with immunoSEQ multiplex PCR; TCRdb's copy has only in-frame clones and lacks some. V and J calls and clone size follow that table, whereas D and trimming were derived from the DNA. The sample contains approximately 120,000 clones, 84% of which appear only once. Germline V gives CDR1 MNHEY, CDR2 SVGAGI. The V and J ends lost 4 bases and 8 bases, in that order; junction bases with no gene match: 10. The CDR3 runs to 14 residues. Sequencing was carried out using peripheral blood. The sequence came from a woman aged 45-60 years with acute or convalescent COVID-19. V gene TRBV6-5 combines with J gene TRBJ1-1, with 7 bases identical to TRBD1. CDR3 nucleotides: TGTGCCAGCAGTTCCCCCCGGACAGGCGTGGAAGCTTTCTTT. Translation: CASSSPRTGVEAFF.